The 18 T cell receptor beta chains listed next were all sequenced from one sample in a study of blood T cell repertoires in COVID-19. Profiled with immunoSEQ multiplex PCR; TCRdb holds only in-frame clones, not every one. This table has about 320,000 clones, roughly nine tenths appearing once. What was sequenced was PBMCs or T cells enriched from blood (not recorded which). Receptors originate from a man aged 60-69 years who had recovered from COVID-19.

This clone came up many times. Relative to the germline gene, one junction end is altered; a read error may explain this. The chain is built from TRBV2 and TRBJ2-7, with 7 bases matching TRBD2. The CDR3 runs to 16 residues. Germline assignment: CDR1 SNHLY and CDR2 FYNNEI. CDR3 sequence (DNA): TGTGCCAGCAGTGGGCAGGGAGGGGCGGTCTCCTCCGAGCAGTACTTC. Encoded protein: CASSGQGGAVSSEQYF.

This clone was seen a single time. The J gene is TRBJ2-3, the V gene TRBV4-1, with TRBD2 matching over 8 bases. V was clipped by 3 bases and J by 0 bases; unmatched bases: 8. The CDR3 runs 17 residues. Germline values: CDR1 MGHRA, CDR2 YSYEKL. The CDR3 sequence: CASSQFAGGPSTDTQYF. CDR3 bases: TGCGCCAGCAGCCAGTTTGCGGGAGGACCTAGCACAGATACGCAGTATTTT.

This rearrangement joins TRBV6-1 to TRBJ2-7; 7 bases line up with TRBD1. The CDR3 is made up of 16 amino acids. Trimming cost V 1 base and J 2 bases; bases outside gene matches: 8. Germline loops: CDR1 MNHNS, CDR2 SASEGT. CDR3 sequence (DNA): TGTGCCAGCAGTGAAGTATTTGACAGGGCGCCCTACGAGCAGTACTTC. Protein: CASSEVFDRAPYEQYF.

The chain has TRBV10-3 and TRBJ2-7; 11 bases line up with TRBD2. Germline V gene lookup returns CDR1 ENHRY and CDR2 SYGVKD. There are 18 residues in the CDR3. Losses at the gene ends were 6 bases for V and 0 bases for J; bases not matched to a gene: 13. For the CDR3, the DNA is TGTGCCATCAGGCCTGGGGCTAGCGGGAGGTCAAGCTCCTACGAGCAGTACTTC. This sequence encodes CAIRPGASGRSSSYEQYF.

The V call is TRBV5-8, the J call TRBJ2-4; TRBD1 agrees at 7 bases. Germline values: CDR1 SGHTS, CDR2 YDEGEE. This CDR3 is 14 amino acids long. Trimming took 0 bases from V and 7 from J; bases not matched to a gene: 4. CDR3 nucleotides: TGTGCCAGCAGCTTGGACAGGGGACGGAACATTCAGTACTTC. It specifies CASSLDRGRNIQYF.

Concerning this clone: Additional DNA sequences in this sample encode the identical CDR3. The rearrangement uses TRBV4-3 and TRBJ1-2; perhaps TRBD1 as D (5 bases). Trimming cost V 0 bases and J 7 bases, with 9 bases left between them. The germline V gene encodes CDR1 LGHNA and CDR2 YSLEER. The CDR3 sequence is 13 residues long. The CDR3 sequence: CASSQDRGGGYTF. CDR3 nucleotide sequence: TGCGCCAGCAGCCAAGATAGGGGAGGTGGCTACACCTTC.

The chain uses TRBV6-6 and TRBJ1-1; 10 nucleotides align to TRBD1. This CDR3 has 16 residues. The V gene end was trimmed by 5 bases and the J gene end by 0 bases; junction bases not matched to a gene: 6. From germline, CDR1 is MNHNY and CDR2 SVGAGI (reference sequence). This chain's CDR3 is CASSRQGALMNTEAFF. Written as DNA, the CDR3 is TGTGCCAGCAGTCGACAGGGGGCTTTAATGAACACTGAAGCTTTCTTT.

V gene TRBV6-5 combines with J gene TRBJ1-1; 10 nucleotides line up with TRBD1. Germline V gene sequence: CDR1 MNHEY, CDR2 SVGAGI. The trim removed 6 bases at V and 5 bases at J, leaving 9 bases unmatched. CDR3 length equals 15 residues. The CDR3 DNA is TGTGCCAGCAGGGATGACAGGGGGCGCGTGACTGAAGCTTTCTTT. It yields the protein CASRDDRGRVTEAFF.

The genes are TRBV6-6 and TRBJ2-5, with 9 bases fitting TRBD2. The CDR3 runs 15 residues. CDR1 is MNHNY, CDR2 SVGAGI, per germline (reference sequence). Trimming cost V 3 bases and J 2 bases; bases outside gene matches: 4. This CDR3 is CASSYSGGLQETQYF. The CDR3 DNA sequence: TGTGCCAGCAGTTATAGCGGGGGACTTCAAGAGACCCAGTACTTC.

This clone was seen only once. The chain joins TRBV6-6 to TRBJ2-1; TRBD1 is a possible D gene (6 bases). The germline V and J ends were trimmed by 6 bases and 3 bases, with 9 bases remaining between them. This CDR3 region has 13 residues. The germline CDR1 and CDR2 sequences are MNHNY and SVGAGI (reference sequence). For the CDR3, the DNA is TGTGCCAGCAGCAGGGGCAACTACAATGAGCAGTTCTTC. Translating it yields CASSRGNYNEQFF.

J is TRBJ2-7 and V is TRBV29-1; a weak D match, TRBD1 (6 bases). CDR3 length: 13 residues. Germline-derived CDR1 and CDR2 are SQVTM and ANQGSEA. Trimming took off 5 bases at V and 3 bases at J, with 14 bases between the two ends. CDR3 bases: TGCAGCGTTACCGGCGACAGGATCTACGAGCAGTACTTC. This sequence encodes CSVTGDRIYEQYF.

Here the CDR3 DNA reads TGCGCCAGCAGCCCCCCGCGGGCGAGTGTGCAGTACTTC. Translating it yields CASSPPRASVQYF. V usage is TRBV5-1 and J usage is TRBJ2-7; TRBD2 might be the D (5 bases). CDR1 and CDR2 (germline): SGHRS, YFSETQ. V shed 4 bases and J shed 9 bases, with 17 bases lying between them. The CDR3 loop spans 13 amino acids.

V is TRBV4-3 and J is TRBJ1-6, with a possible D match to TRBD1 (5 bases). Trimming cost V 1 base and J 9 bases, with 10 bases left between them. This CDR3 comprises 14 residues. Per germline, CDR1 LGHNA and CDR2 YSLEER. The DNA of the CDR3 is TGCGCCAGCAGCCAAGTTGGGGGGAGTTCACCCCTCCACTTT. Amino acid sequence: CASSQVGGSSPLHF.

DNA of the CDR3: TGTGCCAGCAGCCAAGACGGGGCCGGGGAGCTGTTTTTT. This gives the protein CASSQDGAGELFF. This rearrangement joins TRBV14 to TRBJ2-2; D perhaps matches TRBD2 (5 bases). The germline gives CDR1 SGHDN, CDR2 FVKESK. CDR3 length equals 13 residues. The V and J ends lost 0 bases and 6 bases respectively, with 5 bases between them.

The chain is built from TRBV7-9 and TRBJ2-1, with D tentatively TRBD1 (6 bases). CDR3 length: 16 amino acids. The germline V gene encodes CDR1 SEHNR and CDR2 FQNEAQ (reference sequence). Trimming stripped 5 bases from V and 1 base from J, with 15 bases between. For the CDR3, the DNA is TGTGCCAGCAGCCAACAGGGAAGAGTATCCTACAATGAGCAGTTCTTC. Translated: CASSQQGRVSYNEQFF.

V gene TRBV7-2 combines with J gene TRBJ2-7; TRBD2 agrees at 11 bases. The CDR3 spans 17 residues. Germline values: CDR1 SGHTA, CDR2 FQGNSA. V was pared by 6 bases and J by 0 bases, with 10 bases of the junction left unmatched. This chain's CDR3 is CASSRTSGGSFSYEQYF. In nucleotides, the CDR3 is TGTGCCAGCAGTAGAACTAGCGGGGGATCTTTCTCCTACGAGCAGTACTTC.

This clone was observed a single time. V and J are TRBV6-5 and TRBJ1-2, with 9 bases aligning to TRBD1. J lost 4 bases, V lost 6 bases, and 6 bases had no gene match. CDR3 size: 14 residues. Germline V gives CDR1 MNHEY, CDR2 SVGAGI. CDR3 sequence: CASRDRGWVYGYTF. CDR3 in DNA: TGTGCCAGCAGGGACAGGGGTTGGGTCTATGGCTACACCTTC.

V usage is TRBV27 and J usage is TRBJ2-5; possible D gene TRBD2, 6 bases. In germline, CDR1 is MNHEY, CDR2 SMNVEV (reference sequence). The CDR3 has 13 residues. Between the trimmed V and J ends, which lost 3 bases and 5 bases, there was a span of 10 bases. This CDR3 reads CASSLGGGETQYF. The DNA for the CDR3 is TGTGCCAGCAGTTTGGGGGGTGGGGAGACCCAGTACTTC.